These T cell receptor beta chains were read from a single sample in a study of cytomegalovirus exposure and HLA in healthy donors. Only in-frame clones appear in the TCRdb table, and some are missing; sequencing was by immunoSEQ multiplex PCR. In the table there are 100,000 to 150,000 clones, about 81% of which are singletons. The sequencing input was PBMCs. These receptors originate from a woman aged 25 to 39 in good health and CMV-seronegative. CDR3s include the opening cysteine and the closing phenylalanine or tryptophan. D genes are given only for firm matches. Part of the rows lack a size; the others show once, few, many or a class for expanded clones.

abundance	d_gene	v_gene	j_gene	CDR3nt	CDR3aa
-	-	TRBV4-1	TRBJ1-6	TGCGCCAGCAGCCGAGGGAGCTCCTATAATTCACCCCTCCACTTT	CASSRGSSYNSPLHF
-	TRBD2	TRBV7-3	TRBJ2-2	TGTGCCAGCAGCGTCCACGGGGGGGCGGCCGGGGAGCTGTTTTTT	CASSVHGGAAGELFF
few	TRBD1	TRBV11-2	TRBJ2-1	TGTGCCAGCAGCCTTATGAGGGGGACAGGGGTCTACAATGAGCAGTTCTTC	CASSLMRGTGVYNEQFF
few	TRBD2	TRBV2	TRBJ2-3	TGTGCCAGCAGGGCTAGCGGGGGCCGAAGAATCACAGATACGCAGTATTTT	CASRASGGRRITDTQYF
-	-	TRBV7-8	TRBJ2-3	TGTGCCAGCAGCTTAATAAATACGCAGTATTTT	CASSLINTQYF
-	TRBD2	TRBV4-2	TRBJ2-3	TGTGCCAGCAGCCAACCGGAGCGGGGGATCACAGATACGCAGTATTTT	CASSQPERGITDTQYF
-	-	TRBV7-3	TRBJ2-2	TGTGCCAGCAGCTTCTACTCCGGGGAGCTGTTTTTT	CASSFYSGELFF
-	TRBD2	TRBV13	TRBJ2-3	TGTGCCAGCAGCTTAGGTCCAGCGGGGGTGGGAGATACGCAGTATTTT	CASSLGPAGVGDTQYF
-	-	TRBV12-5	TRBJ2-5	TGTGCTAGTGGACTTCAAGAGACCCAGTACTTC	CASGLQETQYF
-	-	TRBV5-1	TRBJ1-1	TGCGCCAGCACCCTCCAAACAAGGGAGGTGAACACTGAAGCTTTCTTT	CASTLQTREVNTEAFF
-	TRBD1	TRBV6-1	TRBJ2-7	TGTGCCAGCAGCTGGGACAGGGGTTACGAGCAGTACTTC	CASSWDRGYEQYF
-	TRBD1	TRBV29-1	TRBJ2-1	TGCAGCGTGGGCGACACCGGGACAGGGATCCGCAATGAGCAGTTCTTC	CSVGDTGTGIRNEQFF
once	TRBD2	TRBV7-7	TRBJ2-2	TGTGCTAGCAGCTCGACTAGCGGGAGATTTGGGGAGCTGTTTTTT	CASSSTSGRFGELFF
-	-	TRBV19	TRBJ2-2	TGTGCCAGTAGAGTATGGGGGACACTAATTACCGGGGAGCTGTTTTTT	CASRVWGTLITGELFF
once	TRBD2	TRBV11-3	TRBJ2-3	TGTGCCAGCAGCTTCCTAGCGGGAGGGCGGGCAGATACGCAGTATTTT	CASSFLAGGRADTQYF
once	TRBD2	TRBV5-1	TRBJ2-5	TGCGCCAGCAGCCTACCACTAGCGGGCCAAGAGACCCAGTACTTC	CASSLPLAGQETQYF
-	-	TRBV6-5	TRBJ1-4	TGTGCCAGCAGCTACCAGGGTAAAAATGAAAAACTGTTTTTT	CASSYQGKNEKLFF
few	TRBD2	TRBV6-1	TRBJ2-3	TGTGCCAGCAGTGAAAGGGGACTAGCTTGGATGGTCGGCACAGATACGCAGTATTTT	CASSERGLAWMVGTDTQYF
-	TRBD1	TRBV5-1	TRBJ1-4	TGCGCCAGCAGCCCGGGGACAGGGGGAAGTGAAAAACTGTTTTTT	CASSPGTGGSEKLFF
-	-	TRBV7-8	TRBJ1-4	TGTGCCAGCAGCTTAGCGGGGGGGTACACAACTAATGAAAAACTGTTTTTT	CASSLAGGYTTNEKLFF
-	-	TRBV5-8	TRBJ2-3	TGTGCCAGCAGCTTGGGGAAGTCCTCCCAGGTCGGAGATACGCAGTATTTT	CASSLGKSSQVGDTQYF
-	TRBD1	TRBV27	TRBJ2-7	TGTGCCAGCAGTTCAAGGACAGGGGGCATATACGAGCAGTACTTC	CASSSRTGGIYEQYF
-	TRBD2	TRBV7-2	TRBJ2-2	TGTGCCAGCAGCTCAACGGGACTAGTCGGGGAGCTGTTTTTT	CASSSTGLVGELFF
-	TRBD1	TRBV7-9	TRBJ1-2	TGTGCCAGCAGCCTCAGCAACACAGGGGTTGGCTACACCTTC	CASSLSNTGVGYTF
-	TRBD1	TRBV4-1	TRBJ2-5	TGCGCCAGCACCCCGATGTTGCAGGGGGCGGGAGAGACCCAGTACTTC	CASTPMLQGAGETQYF
-	-	TRBV6-5	TRBJ1-5	TGTGCCAGCAGTTCAGGGAATCAGCCCCAGCATTTT	CASSSGNQPQHF
few	-	TRBV5-1	TRBJ2-7	TGCGCCAGCAGCTCCGGCGTACAGGGCTCCGAGCAGTACTTC	CASSSGVQGSEQYF
-	-	TRBV7-9	TRBJ1-2	TGTTCCAGCAGCTCTGACAGTCCCTGGGGATATGGCTACACCTTC	CSSSSDSPWGYGYTF
-	-	TRBV5-5	TRBJ2-7	TGTGCCAGCAGCTTAATATCCTACGAGCAGTACTTC	CASSLISYEQYF
-	TRBD2	TRBV4-1	TRBJ2-7	TGCGCCAGCAGCCAGTTACCGGGACTAGCGGGAGGAAGCCCCTACGAGCAGTACTTC	CASSQLPGLAGGSPYEQYF
-	-	TRBV28	TRBJ1-2	TGTGCCAGCAGTTCCGCCGGGAGCTTCTATGGCTACACCTTC	CASSSAGSFYGYTF
once	TRBD2	TRBV15	TRBJ2-7	TGTGCCACCAGCAGATACTTAGCGGGGACAACCTACGAGCAGTACTTC	CATSRYLAGTTYEQYF
once	-	TRBV5-1	TRBJ1-2	TGCGCCAGCAGCCAGAGGGCGGGAACTAACTATGGCTACACCTTC	CASSQRAGTNYGYTF
-	-	TRBV6-1	TRBJ2-6	TGTGCCAGCAGTGAAGGCGGTTTCTCTGGGGCCAACGTCCTGACTTTC	CASSEGGFSGANVLTF
-	-	TRBV21-1	TRBJ2-3	TGTGCCAGCAGCCTGAACAGCGGGGGACTCAGCACAGATACGCAGTATTTT	CASSLNSGGLSTDTQYF